This T cell receptor beta chain was recovered during a study of CD8+ T cells in alopecia areata. The treatment here: oral pan-JAK inhibitor, 5-10 mg twice daily. Extracted RNA was reverse transcribed into cDNA, the sequencing template. TCRdb's table, derived via immunoSEQ multiplex PCR, lists solely in-frame clones and lacks some. The sample records 70,000 or so clones, approximately 29% being singletons. CDR3 length equals 15 residues. V was pared by 4 bases and J by 7 bases, with 19 bases between. In germline, CDR1 is MGHDK, CDR2 SYGVNS. The clonotype comes from a human donor with alopecia areata. Specimen: CD8+ T cells sorted from blood, collected at week 4, from a patient treated with tofacitinib. J is TRBJ1-2 and V is TRBV25-1, with D possibly TRBD1 on 5 matching bases. The CDR3 is CASSGAGGTIGGYTF. Written as DNA, the CDR3 is TGTGCCAGCAGTGGTGCGGGGGGGACGATCGGTGGCTACACCTTC.